This is a list of T cell receptor beta chains from one sample in a study of long-term antiretroviral therapy in people with HIV. Some clones are missing from TCRdb's copy, which holds only in-frame ones; the method was immunoSEQ multiplex PCR. The sample lists about 10,000 clones, 80% to 90% occurring once. Sequencing was performed on unsorted PBMCs, taken 0.7 years after starting antiretroviral therapy. The source is a man aged 35 to 55 with HIV. Both conserved end residues are part of each CDR3. D genes are given only for firm matches. Size tells how often a clone was seen (once, few, many) or the class of an expanded clone, and some rows leave it out.

j_call: TRBJ2-7; clone_size: NA; d_call: NA; v_call: TRBV21-1; cdr3_nt: TGTGCCACCCCTCCCTACATCGGGGGGCAACGCGAGCAGTACTTC; cdr3_aa: CATPPYIGGQREQYF
j_call: TRBJ1-5; clone_size: NA; d_call: NA; v_call: TRBV5-1; cdr3_nt: TGCGCCAGCAGCTTAGAGGGATTCGGGCAGCCCCAGCATTTT; cdr3_aa: CASSLEGFGQPQHF
j_call: TRBJ1-5; clone_size: NA; d_call: TRBD1; v_call: TRBV27; cdr3_nt: TGTGCCAGCAGTCCCGGGACAGGCCCCGAGCCCCAGCATTTT; cdr3_aa: CASSPGTGPEPQHF
j_call: TRBJ2-4; clone_size: NA; d_call: NA; v_call: TRBV7-2; cdr3_nt: TGTGCCAGCAGGGTGTCAGGGGACAAAAACATTCAGTACTTC; cdr3_aa: CASRVSGDKNIQYF
j_call: TRBJ1-2; clone_size: NA; d_call: TRBD1; v_call: TRBV28; cdr3_nt: TGTGCCAGCAGGCCGGAAGGGACAGGGTATGGCTACACCTTC; cdr3_aa: CASRPEGTGYGYTF
j_call: TRBJ1-3; clone_size: once; d_call: NA; v_call: TRBV30; cdr3_nt: TGTGCCGCCTCAGTAGGTCGTGGAAACACCATATATTTT; cdr3_aa: CAASVGRGNTIYF
j_call: TRBJ2-7; clone_size: NA; d_call: TRBD2; v_call: TRBV2; cdr3_nt: TGTGCCAGCAGCCTTCGGGAGGGCGACGAGCAGTACTTC; cdr3_aa: CASSLREGDEQYF
j_call: TRBJ1-2; clone_size: NA; d_call: NA; v_call: TRBV6-5; cdr3_nt: TGTGCCAGCAGTTACTCGAAGGGTTCCAACTATGGCTACACCTTC; cdr3_aa: CASSYSKGSNYGYTF
j_call: TRBJ2-7; clone_size: NA; d_call: TRBD2; v_call: TRBV13; cdr3_nt: TGTGCCAGCAGCCACATCGGACTAGCCTCCGGGAGGCTCTACGAGCAGTACTTC; cdr3_aa: CASSHIGLASGRLYEQYF
j_call: TRBJ1-1; clone_size: NA; d_call: TRBD1; v_call: TRBV7-3; cdr3_nt: TGTGCCAGCAGCTTAACGACAGGGGCCCTCACTGAAGCTTTCTTT; cdr3_aa: CASSLTTGALTEAFF
j_call: TRBJ1-2; clone_size: NA; d_call: TRBD1; v_call: TRBV28; cdr3_nt: TGTGCCAGCAGTTTGGGACAGGCCTCTAACTATGGCTACACCTTC; cdr3_aa: CASSLGQASNYGYTF
j_call: TRBJ1-5; clone_size: NA; d_call: NA; v_call: TRBV2; cdr3_nt: TGTGCCAGCAGTGACGGGGTGAGGAAGCCCCAGCATTTT; cdr3_aa: CASSDGVRKPQHF
j_call: TRBJ2-2; clone_size: NA; d_call: NA; v_call: TRBV18; cdr3_nt: TGTGCCAGCTCACCTTTCAGTTCCACCGGGGAGCTGTTTTTT; cdr3_aa: CASSPFSSTGELFF
j_call: TRBJ2-5; clone_size: NA; d_call: NA; v_call: TRBV19; cdr3_nt: TGTGCCAGTAGTATCACTGCTCGAGCTACGGGGGAGACCCAGTACTTC; cdr3_aa: CASSITARATGETQYF
j_call: TRBJ1-1; clone_size: NA; d_call: TRBD1; v_call: TRBV7-2; cdr3_nt: TGTGCCAGCAGCACCTGGACAGGGTCGGGCACTGAAGCTTTCTTT; cdr3_aa: CASSTWTGSGTEAFF
j_call: TRBJ2-7; clone_size: NA; d_call: NA; v_call: TRBV25-1; cdr3_nt: TGTGCCAGCCGCCCATTGGGAAGCCTGGGGCACGAGCAGTACTTC; cdr3_aa: CASRPLGSLGHEQYF
j_call: TRBJ1-4; clone_size: NA; d_call: NA; v_call: TRBV2; cdr3_nt: TGTGCCAGCAGATTGGCAGTACGAGCTAATGAAAAACTGTTTTTT; cdr3_aa: CASRLAVRANEKLFF